This entry concerns a single T cell receptor beta chain. This clone was counted only a few times. What antigen it recognizes has not been identified. No per-base quality is available; no much larger clone lies one base away. The receptor library was made with the immunoSEQ multiplex PCR assay. For the multiplex PCR, a mixture combining 60 forward primers for TCR Vbeta segments and 13 reverse primers for TCR Jbeta segments was used. Amplification of the CDR3 region of rearranged TCR beta genes was performed with a multiplex PCR assay on genomic DNA. The Illumina HiSeq System was used to sequence the amplified TCR beta libraries as 87-base-pair reads. The study's own analysis went as follows. In a later analysis, some 80 million unique TCR beta chains were counted across the approximately 640 repertoires, and roughly 11 million of these chains were shared by at least two donors. To remove PCR and sequencing errors, raw reads were error-corrected and collapsed into unique sequences using a nearest-neighbor algorithm that merged closely related sequences. To assign V, D and J gene segments, CDR3 sequences were aligned to IMGT reference sequences. For a sequence to be retained, a match of at least six nucleotides to both a V gene segment and a J gene segment was required. A rearrangement was called productive if the CDR3 had no stop codons and remained in frame with V and J, and every other rearrangement was called non-productive. Following IMGT convention, CDR3 was defined as the stretch from the second conserved V-encoded cysteine up to the conserved J-encoded phenylalanine. The earlier analysis of more than 450 of the donors excluded sequences that lacked an unambiguous match to a single V gene segment. In an earlier analysis of about 590 of the donors, a V segment was called functional when productive rearrangements were above 56.7%, and segregating when the standard deviation between donors exceeded 5%. A statistical classification framework was built to diagnose cytomegalovirus status from the catalog of TCR beta chain sequences. In a later analysis, TCR nucleotide sequences were compared against IMGT/GENE-DB human TR gene sequences so that V and J genes could be assigned. The TCRdist pipeline was used in a later analysis to assign CDR3 sequences and most-parsimonious VDJ recombination scenarios. In a later analysis, each TCR beta chain was defined by its CDR3 amino acid sequence together with its V-gene family, and reads without a unique V-gene family were excluded. A later analysis removed 600 or so highly shared, low-generation-probability nucleotide sequences to deal with suspected cross-contamination and a sequencing artifact. In a later analysis, a clonal expansion index for each public chain was calculated from normalized within-repertoire ranks of inferred template counts. In a later analysis, generation probabilities were computed with a VDJ recombination model fitted to out-of-frame rearrangements, and the resulting probabilities were checked against IGoR. Hypergeometric tests were used in a later analysis to score TCR-TCR, TCR-HLA and TCR-CMV co-occurrence, with a repertoire-size bias correction applied to the TCR pairs. False discovery rates were estimated in a later analysis by permuting HLA or CMV assignments 20 times. In a later analysis, co-occurring TCRs were grouped using DBSCAN, and TCRdist sequence similarity was added for clustering within HLA-allele-positive subsets. Repertoires with fewer than 30,000 or more than 120,000 public chains, plus five repertoires with anomalous nucleotide sharing, were excluded from co-occurrence clustering. This immuneACCESS table, as held by TCRdb, lists in-frame sequences with V and J called but not all clones. Of the missing ones, under half trace to an unresolved V gene in checked studies; the others have no known cause. That table gives V, J and clone size, and the DNA gave D and trimming. This sample lists around 130,000 clones; 8% to 9.5% were detected once. The top ten clones comprise around 5.5% of the sample.

The cohort consisted of some 670 healthy bone marrow donors. At the time of sampling, all cohort members were nominally healthy, though unrecorded immune exposures were likely present. The donor was CMV seronegative and belonged to the group of over 300 seronegative cohort members. Each donor provided a peripheral blood sample, and peripheral blood mononuclear cells were used for TCR beta sequencing. Genomic DNA was extracted from the blood cell samples with the Qiagen DNeasy Blood Extraction Kit. Via the germline V gene, CDR1 is MNHEY and CDR2 SVGAGI. Trimming takes 4 bases from V and 4 bases from J, and the germline ends sit 16 bases apart. The CDR3 measures 16 amino acids from cysteine to phenylalanine. The kept DNA is CDR3 alone, 48 bases in frame from the first base. This sample is drawn from a study of cytomegalovirus exposure and HLA in healthy donors (dated by TCRdb to 2015 to 2018). For the wider study: An earlier analysis of approximately 640 of the donors reported 250 to 350 Gb of sequence data and around 120 million unique TCR beta sequences from 150 million to 200 million T cells. An early release that covered more than 550 HLA-typed donors contained approximately 300 gigabases of sequencing data and around 85 million unique TCR sequences. Among the roughly 390 genotyped donors, around 81% belonged to the genetic ancestry cluster associated with self-reported Caucasian donors. The study was designed to test whether signatures of past pathogen exposure could be identified by cataloging public T cell receptors. The study used immunosequencing to profile the T cell repertoires of 666 subjects and linked those repertoires to cytomegalovirus serostatus. A separate validation cohort of roughly 130 different subjects was used in addition to the approximately 700-subject first cohort. To predict cytomegalovirus infection status, the study combined high-throughput TCR immunosequencing, statistical association of individual TCRs with disease status, and machine learning. A later analysis re-analyzed previously published TCR beta repertoires from 500 to 700 donors and added high-resolution HLA genotyping to study TCR occurrence patterns. Rather than drawing on any new phenotypic data, the later analysis identified candidate immune exposures from TCR beta sequences and the way those sequences occurred across donors. To decide whether each TCR beta V gene segment behaved as functional or pseudogenic, an earlier analysis of some 540 of the donors relied on high-throughput TCR beta sequencing. Donor age, sex, ethnicity and CMV serostatus were compiled alongside the repertoire data. A later genetic analysis took genome-wide SNP genotypes for about 55% of the roughly 670 donors and used that subset as a discovery cohort. All discovery cohort repertoires had been generated on a single sequencing platform. HLA typing covered class I and class II loci at four-digit resolution. The number of donors typed differed by locus, with about 629-640 for A, B, C, DRB1 and DQB1, around 500 for DQA1, 606 for DPA1, and 400 to 490 for DPB1. A handful of DR-DQ haplotypes were handled as single units for association and clustering because linkage in the cohort was strong. Among under 450 genotyped donors of the cohort, an average of roughly 240,000 unique TCR beta nucleotide sequences were sequenced per donor, roughly 20% of them non-productive.

Here is what the overall study found, with its caveats: A later analysis found that HLA-associated TCR beta chains were more clonally expanded and had lower generation probabilities than equally common non-associated chains. In an earlier analysis of a few hundred of the donors, most TCR beta V segments were observed in productive rearrangements about 90% or about 30% of the time, broadly matching IMGT annotations. A further reported finding was that TCR beta sequences accurately predicted the HLA-A and HLA-B alleles for most subjects in the first cohort. In the study, approximately 160 TCR beta chains were listed as associated with cytomegalovirus. It was suggested by the authors that the approach could potentially be generalized to other disease states and immunological phenotypes. In both the original and validation cohorts, the classifier was reported to diagnose cytomegalovirus status with high specificity and sensitivity. Across donors, most TCR sequences were observed very rarely, whereas some public TCRs were present in many individuals. According to a later genetic analysis, donors in an Asian-associated ancestry cluster had fewer N-insertions in productive TCRs than the approximately 710-donor mean. In a later analysis, most CMV-associated TCR beta chains were found to appear HLA-restricted, with HLA associations seemingly driven largely by CMV exposure. Around 16 rarely observed V segments, including chromosome 9 orphons, were excluded from the earlier analysis of several hundred of the donors because counts were too low. The sequencing pipeline was judged likely to have produced a cluster of highly shared sequence variants as a technical artifact. Because HLA typing was missing for some donors at each locus, association tests included only the typed subset. At a false discovery rate of 0.05, a later analysis linked about 17,000 TCR beta sequences to specific HLA alleles. Some IMGT-functional V segments, including TRBV6-2 and TRBV6-3, could not be distinguished by the 87-base-pair reads and were therefore excluded. Only TCR beta chains were sequenced in this cohort, and the absence of alpha or paired-chain data limited detectable features. Sequencing depth was assumed to be roughly uniform across donors in the presence/absence analyses, though that assumption may not hold. In a later analysis, the rate of TCR association differed among HLA loci, with DRB1 alleles having the most associated TCRs and HLA-C alleles having the fewest. The only immune exposure information available for the cohort was CMV serostatus. A few of the identified cytomegalovirus-associated TCR beta chains were confirmed in vitro to be specific for cytomegalovirus antigens. A later genetic analysis associated a missense DCLRE1C variant with V-gene and J-gene trimming of TCR beta chains, and an independent cohort replicated the association. Several of the top co-occurrence clusters appeared to be linked to parvovirus B19, influenza, CMV and Epstein-Barr virus, according to a later analysis. Correlated functional status among segregating V segments might reflect linkage disequilibrium, but an unknown experimental factor could not be ruled out. When HLA alleles, especially DR and DQ, strongly co-occurred, TCR associations were difficult to assign to individual alleles.

The rearranged chain carries TRBV6-5 and TRBJ1-4; the D gene identity is not certain. This clonotype was obtained from a man aged 40-49 years in good health and CMV-seronegative. Specimen: PBMCs. For the CDR3, the sequence is CASSSRTGSLNEKLFF. The nucleotide sequence is given as TGTGCCAGCAGTTCTCGGACGGGATCCCTTAATGAAAAACTGTTTTTT.